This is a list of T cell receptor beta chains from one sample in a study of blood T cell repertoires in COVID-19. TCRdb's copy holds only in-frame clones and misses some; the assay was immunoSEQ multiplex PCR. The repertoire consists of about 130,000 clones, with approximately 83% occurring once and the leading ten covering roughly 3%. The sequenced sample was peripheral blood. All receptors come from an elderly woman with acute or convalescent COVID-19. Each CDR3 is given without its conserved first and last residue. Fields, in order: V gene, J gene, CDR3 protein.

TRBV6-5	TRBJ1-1	ASSYSGGNTEAF
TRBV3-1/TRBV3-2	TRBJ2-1	ASSHPTSGGAYNEQF
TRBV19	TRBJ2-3	ASSGGRGGTDTQY
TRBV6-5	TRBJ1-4	ASRVFIAGDLF
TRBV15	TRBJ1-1	ATSRGGGGGTEAF
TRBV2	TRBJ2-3	ASSWDRGTTDTQY
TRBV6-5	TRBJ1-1	ASSYSTAKSNTEAF
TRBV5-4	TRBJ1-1	ASSSAASSRAF
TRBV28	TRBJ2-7	ASGEVYEQY
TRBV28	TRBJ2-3	ASSQIGADTQY
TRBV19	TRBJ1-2	ANTTASNYGYT
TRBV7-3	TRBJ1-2	ASSRLGTAPLEGYT
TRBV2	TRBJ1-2	ASSGGIGYGYT
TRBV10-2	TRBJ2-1	ASSDPQTTREQF
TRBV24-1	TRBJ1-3	AGQTGNTIY
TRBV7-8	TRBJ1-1	ASSLYPLSNTEAF
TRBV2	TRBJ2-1	ASGPPEGQF
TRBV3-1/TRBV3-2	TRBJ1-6	ASSPARRALALH
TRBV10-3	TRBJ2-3	AIRGLEGGTDTQY
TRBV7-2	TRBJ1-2	ASSEGGGPYGYT
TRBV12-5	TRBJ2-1	ASGLAWLGQGSLDEQF
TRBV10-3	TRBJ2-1	AISDPAGGFNEQF
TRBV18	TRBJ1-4	ASSPPDRGSEKLF
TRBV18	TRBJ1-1	ASSPRQGAYTEAF
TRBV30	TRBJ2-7	AWSKSAGTYEQY
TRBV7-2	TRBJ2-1	ASSSPLHRASLNEQF
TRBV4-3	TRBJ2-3	ASSQSKGAGTDTQY
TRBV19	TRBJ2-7	ASSYRFSYEQY
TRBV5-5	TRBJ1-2	ASSLAAGKNYGYT
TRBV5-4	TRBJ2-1	ASSRWTSGASSYNEQF
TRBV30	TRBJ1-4	AWGRGGTRSEKLF
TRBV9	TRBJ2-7	ASSVFRDTETYEQY
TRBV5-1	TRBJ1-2	ASSLGGTGEYGYT
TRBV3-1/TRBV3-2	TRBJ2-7	ASSQGGGQGEQY
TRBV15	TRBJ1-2	ATSRDIYGYT
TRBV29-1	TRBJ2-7	SVEERRAGEQY
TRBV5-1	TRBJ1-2	ASSLSTRSGQGAHYGYT
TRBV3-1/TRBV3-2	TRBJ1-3	ASSRSGAGNTIY
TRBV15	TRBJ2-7	ATSRVAGAYEQY
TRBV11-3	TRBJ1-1	ASSLDGEAF
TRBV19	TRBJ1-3	ASKTYGFSGNTIY
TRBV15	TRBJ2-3	ATSRDISGVADTQY
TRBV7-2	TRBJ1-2	ASSSSMARGYGYT
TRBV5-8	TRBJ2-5	ASSLGAPDRVQETQY
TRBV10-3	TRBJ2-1	AISEGDREQF
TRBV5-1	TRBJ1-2	ASSGGQGAYGYT
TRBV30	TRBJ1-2	AWSVRGGGFYGYT
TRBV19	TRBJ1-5	AGNRGMGNQPQH
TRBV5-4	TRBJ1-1	ASSRRADTEAF
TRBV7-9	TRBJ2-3	ASTNEGVDTQY
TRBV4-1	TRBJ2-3	ASSQVRGGTDTQY